This T cell receptor beta chain was profiled in a study of T-cell memory formation after mild COVID-19. Study-level points and caveats: Contracting CD4+ clones sat mainly in CM and EM; CD8+ in EMRA. Unconfirmed was the SARS-CoV-2 specificity of second-wave clones that peaked on day 37.

The CDR3 is 14 residues long. V was cut by 5 bases and J by 10 bases, with 17 bases left in between. Germline V gene lookup returns CDR1 KGHDR and CDR2 SFDVKD. Each CDR3 protein gets one entry after TCRdb re-called the 5' RACE reads with MiXCR. Of about 620,000 distinct CDR3 sequences in the sample, approximately 19% are singletons; the top ten hold about 11%. Note on this clonotype: Its antigen is as yet unknown.

The genes are TRBV24-1 and TRBJ2-1; no definite D call. This receptor was identified in an adult woman who had mild COVID-19 (a few samples of this study predate the infection). Cell type and time point are not known. The sequencing input was PBMCs or a T cell subset sorted from them (not recorded which). CDR3 loop: CATSVFHYFREQFF. CDR3 bases: TGTGCCACCAGTGTGTTCCATTATTTCAGGGAGCAGTTCTTC.